The clone carrying this T cell receptor beta chain was seen a few times. Its antigen is currently unknown. The entry originates in a study of PD-1 blockade in classical Hodgkin lymphoma. Overall study findings and caveats: Newly diagnosed patients were reported to start with lower TCR diversity than healthy donors. By C4D1 there was a significant rise in CD4+ TCR diversity but not in CD8+ TCR diversity. The baseline diversity of complete responders showed similarity to that of newly diagnosed patients.

Trimming cost V 4 bases and J 0 bases, with 7 bases left between them. CDR3 length equals 13 residues. Germline CDR1 GTSNPN, CDR2 SVGIG (reference sequence). Sample time point: cycle 4 day 1 (C4D1), after less than seven weeks of nivolumab. Relapse after autologous stem cell transplantation occurred in every patient, and brentuximab vedotin exposure varied. Complete response, partial response or progressive disease was recorded as best response. The repertoire was sequenced with immunoSEQ multiplex PCR; TCRdb's copy has only in-frame clones and lacks some. The data show around 60,000 clones, 70% to 90% seen once.

V usage is TRBV30 and J usage is TRBJ1-5; D is unresolved. This clonotype originated in a human donor with classical Hodgkin lymphoma. The sample was peripheral blood mononuclear cells (PBMCs), taken before the fourth cycle of nivolumab. CDR3 region: CAWTRGSNQPQHF. DNA of the CDR3: TGTGCCTGGACCAGAGGTAGCAATCAGCCCCAGCATTTT.